Presented here are 14 T cell receptor beta chains from one specimen sequenced in a study of T cell changes during pregnancy in multiple sclerosis. TCRdb's table, derived via immunoSEQ multiplex PCR, lists solely in-frame clones and lacks some. The table has about 130,000 clones, 96% seen once. Sequences were derived from peripheral blood, sampled after pregnancy. The receptors were sampled from a female donor with multiple sclerosis, enrolled in a pregnancy study.

V usage is TRBV7-6 and J usage is TRBJ2-3; D ambiguous. CDR1 is SGHVS and CDR2 is FNYEAQ in the germline V gene. Trimming shortened V by 2 bases and J by 1 base, and 7 bases separated the two germline ends. The CDR3 totals 14 residues. CDR3 protein: CASSLRLGTDTQYF. The CDR3 region has the DNA TGTGCCAGCAGCTTAAGACTTGGCACAGATACGCAGTATTTT.

The chain joins TRBV18 to TRBJ2-7, with 7 nucleotides matching TRBD2. This CDR3 comprises 15 residues. Germline V lookup: CDR1 KGHSH, CDR2 LQKENI. Losses at the gene ends were 2 bases for V and 5 bases for J; bases not matched to a gene: 9. CDR3 region: CASSPYGAGKNEQYF. CDR3 nucleotides: TGTGCCAGCTCACCATACGGAGCGGGAAAGAACGAGCAGTACTTC.

The chain's CDR3 is CASSEMWATGELFF. The CDR3 DNA follows: TGTGCCAGCAGTGAAATGTGGGCGACCGGGGAGCTGTTTTTT. The chain employs TRBV6-1 and TRBJ2-2; no firm D call. The germline gives CDR1 MNHNS, CDR2 SASEGT. The CDR3 spans 14 residues. V lost 2 bases, J lost 5 bases, and 9 bases lay in between.

V gene TRBV9 combines with J gene TRBJ1-2; TRBD1 aligns across 9 bases. Germline loops: CDR1 SGDLS, CDR2 YYNGEE. The CDR3 loop spans 15 amino acids. The junction had 6 bases not matched to a gene; V was cut back by 3 bases and J by 3 bases. Here the CDR3 reads CASSGTGVGDYGYTF. The CDR3 coding sequence is TGTGCCAGCAGCGGGACAGGGGTGGGGGACTATGGCTACACCTTC.

The gene calls are TRBV28 and TRBJ2-5, with unresolved D. From germline, CDR1 is MDHEN and CDR2 SYDVKM. V was shortened by 3 bases and J by 5 bases, with 10 bases between the two germline ends. The CDR3 sequence is 13 residues long. The CDR3 region is CASSFRVFETQYF. CDR3 nucleotide sequence: TGTGCCAGCAGTTTTCGGGTGTTCGAGACCCAGTACTTC.

J is TRBJ1-1 and V is TRBV27; D is unclear. The CDR3 sequence is 13 residues long. V lost 3 bases and J 5 bases, leaving 10 bases between the germline ends. The V gene's germline CDR1 is MNHEY and CDR2 SMNVEV (reference sequence). CDR3 protein: CASSFGVRTEAFF. CDR3 DNA sequence: TGTGCCAGCAGTTTCGGGGTTCGTACTGAAGCTTTCTTT.

This clone has just one count. The chain combines TRBV18 with TRBJ2-1; TRBD1 matches 9 bases. V shed 5 bases and J 3 bases; nucleotides not matched to a gene: 11. The CDR3 sequence is 17 residues long. Looked up from germline, CDR1 is KGHSH and CDR2 is LQKENI. CDR3 DNA sequence: TGTGCCAGCTCAATCAAAGAGGGACAGGGCGTCTACAATGAGCAGTTCTTC. It specifies CASSIKEGQGVYNEQFF.

J is TRBJ2-3 and V is TRBV2; D might be TRBD1 (5 bases). CDR1 and CDR2 from the germline V gene are SNHLY and FYNNEI. The V and J ends lost 6 bases and 3 bases respectively, with 16 bases between them. This CDR3 spans 15 amino acids. The CDR3 DNA is TGTGCCAGCAGGCTGGGTCAGGGTAGAACAGATACGCAGTATTTT. Its translation is CASRLGQGRTDTQYF. Complete variable domain (other parts from reference TRBV2 and TRBJ2-3): EPEVTQTPSHQVTQMGQEVILRCVPISNHLYFYWYRQILGQKVEFLVSFYNNEISEKSEIFDDQFSVERPDGSNFTLKIRSTKLEDSAMYFCASRLGQGRTDTQYFGPGTRLTVL.

The chain employs TRBV7-9 and TRBJ2-5, with TRBD2 identical over 7 bases. V dropped 6 bases and J dropped 0; count of bases not matched to a gene: 10. Germline V lookup: CDR1 SEHNR, CDR2 FQNEAQ (reference sequence). This CDR3 is built from 16 residues. The CDR3 DNA reads as TGTGCCAGCAGACCCCCGGGAGGAGGGTACCAAGAGACCCAGTACTTC. Amino acids: CASRPPGGGYQETQYF.

This chain connects TRBV30 to TRBJ1-2; the match to TRBD1 covers 12 bases. Trimming at V came to 7 bases and at J to 7 bases, leaving 7 bases not matched to a gene. This CDR3 spans 13 amino acids. The germline V gene encodes CDR1 GTSNPN and CDR2 SVGIG (reference sequence). CDR3 region: CASPGQGAGGYTF. DNA for the CDR3: TGTGCCTCGCCGGGACAGGGGGCAGGTGGCTACACCTTC. Supplemented by reference TRBV30 and TRBJ1-2, the full variable domain reads SQTIHQWPATLVQPVGSPLSLECTVEGTSNPNLYWYRQAAGRGLQLLFYSVGIGQISSEVPQNLSASRPQDRQFILSSKKLLLSDSGFYLCASPGQGAGGYTFGSGTRLTVV.

CDR3 coding DNA: TGTGCCAGCTCACCATTGGCAGGCCCCTACGAGCAGTACTTC. Amino acid sequence: CASSPLAGPYEQYF. This chain links TRBV18 with TRBJ2-7; D ambiguous. The germline CDR1 and CDR2 sequences are KGHSH and LQKENI. The CDR3 contains 14 residues. Trimming shortened V by 2 bases and J by 2 bases, and 10 bases separated the two germline ends.

The chain couples TRBV6-6 to TRBJ1-1, with TRBD1 as a possible D gene (6 bases). Germline CDR1 reads MNHNY; CDR2 reads SVGAGI (reference sequence). The CDR3 runs 12 residues. Between the trimmed V and J ends, which lost 6 bases and 3 bases, there was a span of 8 bases. The CDR3 region is CASSRQDTEAFF. The CDR3 region has the DNA TGTGCCAGCAGCCGACAGGACACTGAAGCTTTCTTT.

This clone was detected only once. The rearrangement joins TRBV28 to TRBJ2-1; D perhaps matches TRBD1 (5 bases). Germline lookup yields CDR1 MDHEN and CDR2 SYDVKM. Trimming removed 7 bases at V and 4 bases at J, with 20 bases between. The CDR3 is 16 residues long. The DNA for the CDR3 is TGTGCCAGCATCGAGACAGCCCTTGGGGTATACAATGAGCAGTTCTTC. Protein: CASIETALGVYNEQFF. Full variable domain (missing parts from reference TRBV28 and TRBJ2-1): DVKVTQSSRYLVKRTGEKVFLECVQDMDHENMFWYRQDPGLGLRLIYFSYDVKMKEKGDIPEGYSVSREKKERFSLILESASTNQTSMYLCASIETALGVYNEQFFGPGTRLTVL.

The V call is TRBV28, the J call TRBJ2-1, with D perhaps TRBD2 (6 bases). Per the germline V gene, CDR1 is MDHEN and CDR2 is SYDVKM. V was trimmed by 7 bases and J by 1 base, leaving 8 bases between them. The CDR3 consists of 13 residues. CDR3 in DNA: TGTGCCAGCACCGGGAGTTCCTACAATGAGCAGTTCTTC. Its translation: CASTGSSYNEQFF.